The T cell receptor (beta chain) described here comes from a study of cytomegalovirus exposure and HLA in healthy donors. Clones were read by immunoSEQ multiplex PCR, and TCRdb kept only the in-frame ones, dropping some. Of approximately 280,000 clones in the sample, 88% were seen once. In germline, CDR1 is MDHEN, CDR2 SYDVKM. This CDR3 contains 13 residues. V lost 1 base and J 3 bases, leaving 6 bases between the germline ends. Separation from the roughly 670-subject first cohort characterized the roughly 130-subject validation cohort, to which the donors belonged. This TCR was recovered from a woman aged 18-29 years in good health and CMV-seronegative. V gene TRBV28 combines with J gene TRBJ1-2; D gene uncertain. The sample comprised PBMCs. The CDR3 spells CASSLLQYYGYTF. The CDR3, as DNA: TGTGCCAGCAGTTTATTGCAGTACTATGGCTACACCTTC.